This TCR beta chain comes out of a study of cytomegalovirus exposure and HLA in healthy donors. The study, taken as a whole, reports: CMV serostatus was the only recorded immune exposure for donors. Most observed TCR sequences were rare, whereas some public TCRs were detected in many donors.

The CDR3 consists of 13 residues. CDR1 is SGHAT, CDR2 FQNNGV, per germline. J lost 4 bases, V lost 2 bases, and 0 bases had no gene match. It was healthy bone marrow donors who served as donors. The donors, nominally healthy at sampling, likely had unrecorded immune exposures. Both 60 Vbeta primers and 13 Jbeta primers went into the PCR. Libraries were prepared by immunoSEQ multiplex PCR; TCRdb keeps only in-frame clonotypes and omits some of them. The data hold over 100,000 clones, with roughly four fifths observed a single time. Note on this clone: Its target is unknown.

The V gene is TRBV11-2, the J gene TRBJ1-1; TRBD1 matches 8 bases. The source of this sequence is a man younger than 40 in good health and CMV-seropositive. The sequencing sample was made of PBMCs. Written as DNA, the CDR3 is TGTGCCAGCAGCTTAACAGGGGGCACTGAAGCTTTCTTT. Protein: CASSLTGGTEAFF.